Described below is a single TCR beta chain sequence and its context. This study enrolled people aged 18 to 89 from about two dozen US geographic areas. Those designated as exposed participants met a COVID-19 case within 2 weeks before study entry. Using immunoSEQ multiplex PCR, the repertoire was profiled, and TCRdb retains in-frame clones only, with some absent. This table holds fewer than 250,000 clones, less than 90% found once. This sample was included in a study of blood T cell repertoires in COVID-19. Background on the study: The United States, Italy and Spain supplied acute and convalescent COVID-19 samples.

The sequenced sample was PBMCs or T cells enriched from blood (not recorded which). This TCR came from a woman under 40 who had been exposed to COVID-19.

CDR3 nucleotides: TGCGCCAGCAGCCAAATTGACAGAACTAATGAAAAACTGTTTTTT. Its translation is CASSQIDRTNEKLFF. J is TRBJ1-4 and V is TRBV4-3; TRBD1 is a possible D gene (5 bases). V dropped 2 bases and J dropped 1 base, with 8 bases sitting between them. Germline V gene sequence: CDR1 LGHNA, CDR2 YSLEER. The CDR3 sequence is 15 residues long.